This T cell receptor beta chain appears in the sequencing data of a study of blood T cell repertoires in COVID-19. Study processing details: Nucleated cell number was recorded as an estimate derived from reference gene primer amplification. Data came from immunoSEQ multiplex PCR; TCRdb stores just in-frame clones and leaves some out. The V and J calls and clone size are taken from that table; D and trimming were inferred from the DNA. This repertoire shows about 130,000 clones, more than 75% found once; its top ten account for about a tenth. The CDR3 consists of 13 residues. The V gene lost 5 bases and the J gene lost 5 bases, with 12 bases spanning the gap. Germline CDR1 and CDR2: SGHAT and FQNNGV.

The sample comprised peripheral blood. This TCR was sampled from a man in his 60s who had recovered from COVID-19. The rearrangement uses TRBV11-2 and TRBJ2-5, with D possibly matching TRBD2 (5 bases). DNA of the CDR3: TGTGCCAGCAGCCCGGGCCGGAGGGAGACCCAGTACTTC. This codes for CASSPGRRETQYF. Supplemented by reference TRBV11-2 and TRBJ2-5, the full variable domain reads EAGVAQSPRYKIIEKRQSVAFWCNPISGHATLYWYQQILGQGPKLLIQFQNNGVVDDSQLPKDRFSAERLKGVDSTLKIQPAKLEDSAVYLCASSPGRRETQYFGPGTRLLVL.